The clone carrying this T cell receptor beta chain has more than one count but fewer than ten. The antigen remains undetermined. This sample stems from a study of regulatory T cells in long-lasting Graves disease. Across the study: Less than 3 months of antithyroid drugs had been taken by newly diagnosed Graves' patients.

Looked up from germline, CDR1 is MNHNS and CDR2 is SASEGT. The CDR3 runs 16 residues. V lost 9 bases to trimming and J lost 0 bases, with 17 bases between them. The time point is: newly diagnosed GD, antithyroid drugs for less than 3 months. PBMCs provided the RNA from which the TCR library was made. American Thyroid Association guidelines defined how Graves' disease was diagnosed. Those enrolled as patients came out of an endocrinology department in Xi'an, China. Arm-PCR of CDR3 regions and iRepertoire HTBI primers were the basis on which TCR beta libraries were built. TCRdb reprocessed the multiplex PCR reads via MiXCR and lists one record per CDR3 protein. There are around 420,000 distinct CDR3 sequences in the sample; around a sixth occur only once, and 22% lies in the top ten. Regarding the study as a whole: TCR diversity was lower in persistent Graves' patients (versus newly diagnosed ones).

The V gene is TRBV6-1, the J gene TRBJ1-4, with a possible D match to TRBD1 (6 bases). The TCR sequence derives from a female donor with Graves disease. The starting material was peripheral blood mononuclear cells (PBMCs), obtained at new diagnosis, from a patient treated with antithyroid drugs. CDR3 protein: CASRVGGVATNEKLFF. In DNA, the CDR3 is TGTGCCAGTAGAGTAGGGGGGGTTGCAACTAATGAAAAACTGTTTTTT.